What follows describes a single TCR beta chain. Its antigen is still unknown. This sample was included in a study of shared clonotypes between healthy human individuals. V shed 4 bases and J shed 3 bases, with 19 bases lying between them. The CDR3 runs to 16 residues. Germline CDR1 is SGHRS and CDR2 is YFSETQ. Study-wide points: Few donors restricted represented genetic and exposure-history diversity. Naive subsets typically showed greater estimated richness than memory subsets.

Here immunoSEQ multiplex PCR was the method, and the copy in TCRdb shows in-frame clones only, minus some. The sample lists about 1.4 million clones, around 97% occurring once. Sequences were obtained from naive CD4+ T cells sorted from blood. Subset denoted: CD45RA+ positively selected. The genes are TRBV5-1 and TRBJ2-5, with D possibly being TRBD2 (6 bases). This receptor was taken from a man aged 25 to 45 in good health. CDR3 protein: CASSKGLTGLKETQYF. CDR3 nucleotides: TGCGCCAGCAGCAAGGGCCTCACGGGACTGAAAGAGACCCAGTACTTC.